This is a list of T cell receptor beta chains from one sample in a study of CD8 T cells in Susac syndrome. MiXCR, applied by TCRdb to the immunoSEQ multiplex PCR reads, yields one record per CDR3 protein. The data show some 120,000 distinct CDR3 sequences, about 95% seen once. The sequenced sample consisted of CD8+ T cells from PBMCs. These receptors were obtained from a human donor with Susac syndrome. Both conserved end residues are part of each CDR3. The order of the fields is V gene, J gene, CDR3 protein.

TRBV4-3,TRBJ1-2,CASSRTGYGYTF
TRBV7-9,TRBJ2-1,CASSSPHGNEQFF
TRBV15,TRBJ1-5,CATSREPGDSHQPQHF
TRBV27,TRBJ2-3,CASSLTSGSLTGWDTQYF
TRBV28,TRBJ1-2,CASSRAANYGYTF
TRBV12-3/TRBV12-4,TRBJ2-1,CASSFPASGRAYEQFF
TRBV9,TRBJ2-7,CASSVLAGDYEQYF
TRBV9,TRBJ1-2,CASSVRNGYGYTF
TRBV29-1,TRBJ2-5,CSVAGVQRGWETQYF
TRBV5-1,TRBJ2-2,CASSTGPNTGELFF
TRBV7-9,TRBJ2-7,CASSLLSGYEQYF
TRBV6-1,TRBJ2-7,CASSRDGSSYEQYF
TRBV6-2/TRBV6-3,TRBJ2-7,CASSSGRVFYEQYF
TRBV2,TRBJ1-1,CASIEENTEAFF
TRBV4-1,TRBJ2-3,CASSQDPQGTGTDTQYF